This T cell receptor beta chain was retrieved from a study of T cell responses to AZD1222 COVID-19 vaccine. Germline lookup yields CDR1 MDHEN and CDR2 SYDVKM. V was cut by 1 base and J by 0 bases, with 12 bases left in between. The CDR3 is 17 amino acids. The table came from immunoSEQ multiplex PCR; TCRdb's copy has only in-frame clones and leaves some out. The table shows under 130,000 clones, with 89% occurring only once. This sequence was found in an adult who received the AZD1222 COVID-19 vaccine. This rearrangement joins TRBV28 to TRBJ1-4; D perhaps matches TRBD1 (6 bases). Specimen: peripheral blood, collected 28 days after the second AZD1222 dose. The CDR3 nucleotides are TGTGCCAGCAGTTTATACAGGGTGTATGCAACTAATGAAAAACTGTTTTTT. Its translation is CASSLYRVYATNEKLFF. Supplemented by reference TRBV28 and TRBJ1-4, the full variable domain reads DVKVTQSSRYLVKRTGEKVFLECVQDMDHENMFWYRQDPGLGLRLIYFSYDVKMKEKGDIPEGYSVSREKKERFSLILESASTNQTSMYLCASSLYRVYATNEKLFFGSGTQLSVL.